These T cell receptor beta chains were read from a single sample in a study of human T cells and chemical hapten exposure. MiXCR, applied by TCRdb to the RACE reads, yields one record per CDR3 protein. Here the sample spans some 96,000 distinct CDR3 sequences, about 9.3% being singletons. Sequenced material: whole blood, taken in connection with sensitization to the hapten diphenylcyclopropenone (DPC). The receptor source for this set is a woman aged 40 to 50 with alopecia areata. Some clones in this sample may be carry-over from other donors' samples. Each CDR3 is given with its conserved first and last residue. Each record gives: J gene, V gene, clone size, CDR3 length, D gene, CDR3 DNA, CDR3 protein. D genes are given only for firm matches. Clone size is given for some rows only: seen once, a few or many times, or a class if the clone is expanded.

J gene: TRBJ2-5; V gene: TRBV29-1; clone size: few; CDR3 length: 13; D gene: NA; CDR3 DNA: TGCAGCGGCGGACTGGGGATTGCGGAGACCCAGTACTTC; CDR3 protein: CSGGLGIAETQYF
J gene: TRBJ2-1; V gene: TRBV5-1; clone size: NA; CDR3 length: 13; D gene: NA; CDR3 DNA: TGCGCCAGCAGAAGTGTCCTTAACAATGAGCAGTTCTTC; CDR3 protein: CASRSVLNNEQFF
J gene: TRBJ1-2; V gene: TRBV28; clone size: NA; CDR3 length: 11; D gene: NA; CDR3 DNA: TGTGCCAGCAGTGGGATCTATGGCTACACCTTC; CDR3 protein: CASSGIYGYTF
J gene: TRBJ1-4; V gene: TRBV20-1; clone size: few; CDR3 length: 13; D gene: NA; CDR3 DNA: TGCAGTGGGGTACAGGTGGTTGACGAAAAACTGTTTTTT; CDR3 protein: CSGVQVVDEKLFF
J gene: TRBJ2-1; V gene: TRBV6-2/TRBV6-3; clone size: many; CDR3 length: 15; D gene: TRBD2; CDR3 DNA: TGTGCCGGATCGCCGGGACTAGATCCCTACAATGAGCAGTTCTTC; CDR3 protein: CAGSPGLDPYNEQFF
J gene: TRBJ1-1; V gene: TRBV6-4; clone size: NA; CDR3 length: 14; D gene: NA; CDR3 DNA: TGTGCCAGCAGGACCGGGGGGTCTGGCACTGAAGCTTTCTTT; CDR3 protein: CASRTGGSGTEAFF
J gene: TRBJ2-1; V gene: TRBV28; clone size: few; CDR3 length: 12; D gene: NA; CDR3 DNA: TGTGCCAGCAGTTCCGTAGGGGATGAGCAGTTCTTC; CDR3 protein: CASSSVGDEQFF
J gene: TRBJ2-1; V gene: TRBV5-4; clone size: few; CDR3 length: 15; D gene: NA; CDR3 DNA: TGTGCCAGCAGCGGGGTCAGCGGGACATACAATGAGCAGTTCTTC; CDR3 protein: CASSGVSGTYNEQFF
J gene: TRBJ2-7; V gene: TRBV28; clone size: many; CDR3 length: 11; D gene: NA; CDR3 DNA: TGTGCCAGCAGTTTCTCCTACGAGCAGTACTTC; CDR3 protein: CASSFSYEQYF
J gene: TRBJ2-7; V gene: TRBV20-1; clone size: few; CDR3 length: 14; D gene: TRBD1; CDR3 DNA: TGCAGTGCCCTCCGGGACAGGAACTCCTACGAGCAGTACTTC; CDR3 protein: CSALRDRNSYEQYF
J gene: TRBJ1-5; V gene: TRBV4-1; clone size: NA; CDR3 length: 13; D gene: TRBD1; CDR3 DNA: TGCGCCAGCAGCCGGGACAGGGCCCAGCCCCAGCATTTT; CDR3 protein: CASSRDRAQPQHF
J gene: TRBJ2-1; V gene: TRBV13; clone size: many; CDR3 length: 13; D gene: NA; CDR3 DNA: TGTGCCAGCAGCGTAGTGGGGCGAAATGAGCAGTTCTTC; CDR3 protein: CASSVVGRNEQFF
J gene: TRBJ2-2; V gene: TRBV18; clone size: few; CDR3 length: 17; D gene: TRBD2; CDR3 DNA: TGTGCCAGCTCACCGTTACTAGCGCTTTCGAACACCGGGGAGCTGTTTTTT; CDR3 protein: CASSPLLALSNTGELFF
J gene: TRBJ2-1; V gene: TRBV7-8; clone size: many; CDR3 length: 15; D gene: TRBD2; CDR3 DNA: TGTGCCAGCAGCTTGGCTAGCGGGAGTAAGTATGAGCAGTTCTTC; CDR3 protein: CASSLASGSKYEQFF
J gene: TRBJ2-3; V gene: TRBV5-6; clone size: many; CDR3 length: 14; D gene: NA; CDR3 DNA: TGTGCCAGCAGCTTGGCGGCTAGCACAGATACGCAGTATTTT; CDR3 protein: CASSLAASTDTQYF
J gene: TRBJ2-5; V gene: TRBV9; clone size: many; CDR3 length: 13; D gene: NA; CDR3 DNA: TGTGCCAGCAGCTCCCGGGATAAAGAGACCCAGTACTTC; CDR3 protein: CASSSRDKETQYF
J gene: TRBJ2-2; V gene: TRBV6-6; clone size: many; CDR3 length: 15; D gene: TRBD2; CDR3 DNA: TGTGCCAGCAGTTTGCTAGCGGGAGACACCGGGGAGCTGTTTTTT; CDR3 protein: CASSLLAGDTGELFF
J gene: TRBJ2-3; V gene: TRBV2; clone size: few; CDR3 length: 14; D gene: TRBD2; CDR3 DNA: TGTGCCAGCTCAGGACTAGCAAAATTAGATACGCAGTATTTT; CDR3 protein: CASSGLAKLDTQYF
J gene: TRBJ2-3; V gene: TRBV30; clone size: few; CDR3 length: 13; D gene: NA; CDR3 DNA: TGTGCCTGGAGTGTGGCAAACACAGATACGCAGTATTTT; CDR3 protein: CAWSVANTDTQYF
J gene: TRBJ1-1; V gene: TRBV27; clone size: few; CDR3 length: 13; D gene: NA; CDR3 DNA: TGTGCCAGCAGTCCTCGGGGAGGCACTGAAGCTTTCTTT; CDR3 protein: CASSPRGGTEAFF
J gene: TRBJ2-4; V gene: TRBV13; clone size: many; CDR3 length: 15; D gene: TRBD1; CDR3 DNA: TGTGCCAGCAGCTTAGGCCAGGGGGCAGGTTACATTCAGTACTTC; CDR3 protein: CASSLGQGAGYIQYF
J gene: TRBJ2-5; V gene: TRBV28; clone size: many; CDR3 length: 12; D gene: NA; CDR3 DNA: TGTGCCAGCAGTTCGGGGCAAGAGACCCAGTACTTC; CDR3 protein: CASSSGQETQYF
J gene: TRBJ2-1; V gene: TRBV11-1; clone size: few; CDR3 length: 15; D gene: NA; CDR3 DNA: TGTGCCAGCAGCGCCACAGCTAGCTCCTACAATGAGCAGTTCTTC; CDR3 protein: CASSATASSYNEQFF
J gene: TRBJ2-1; V gene: TRBV6-2/TRBV6-3; clone size: few; CDR3 length: 15; D gene: TRBD2; CDR3 DNA: TGTGCCAGCAGCACGCGGGAGATCTCCTACAATGAGCAGTTCTTC; CDR3 protein: CASSTREISYNEQFF
J gene: TRBJ1-6; V gene: TRBV7-9; clone size: few; CDR3 length: 15; D gene: NA; CDR3 DNA: TGTGCCAGCAGCTTAGATTCAGGTCGGCAGTCACCCCTCCACTTT; CDR3 protein: CASSLDSGRQSPLHF
J gene: TRBJ2-5; V gene: TRBV29-1; clone size: many; CDR3 length: 14; D gene: NA; CDR3 DNA: TGCAGCGTTACGGACAGCTGGTACCAAGAGACCCAGTACTTC; CDR3 protein: CSVTDSWYQETQYF
J gene: TRBJ2-7; V gene: TRBV2; clone size: few; CDR3 length: 16; D gene: NA; CDR3 DNA: TGTGCCAGCAGTGAAATGGGACAAACATACCCCTACGAGCAGTACTTC; CDR3 protein: CASSEMGQTYPYEQYF
J gene: TRBJ1-1; V gene: TRBV25-1; clone size: few; CDR3 length: 13; D gene: NA; CDR3 DNA: TGTGCCAGCAGTGCAACAGGGTACACTGAAGCTTTCTTT; CDR3 protein: CASSATGYTEAFF